Below, 2 T cell receptor beta chains from the same sample are listed, as sequenced in a study of CD4 and CD8 cells across lung adenocarcinoma regions. Each CDR3 protein gets one entry after TCRdb re-called the PCR reads with MiXCR. The sample records 6,000 to 7,500 distinct CDR3 sequences, about half being singletons. The sequenced sample was CD8+ T cells from the center of a lung tumor. The origin of the receptors is a male donor with lung adenocarcinoma. The CD4 and CD8 labels of this study may be unreliable.

The V call is TRBV7-2, the J call TRBJ2-1; no firm D call. The V end was cut by 5 bases, the J end by 5 bases, with 13 bases between. Germline V lookup: CDR1 SGHTA, CDR2 FQGNSA. The CDR3 has 14 amino acids. CDR3 loop: CASSRYEPHNEQFF. CDR3 in DNA: TGTGCCAGCAGCCGCTATGAGCCCCACAATGAGCAGTTCTTC.

There are a few counts of this clonotype. This chain joins TRBV6-1 and TRBJ2-1; possibly TRBD1 for D (5 bases). The CDR3 is 14 amino acids. V was shortened by 6 bases and J by 10 bases, with 19 bases between the two germline ends. Germline V gives CDR1 MNHNS, CDR2 SASEGT. CDR3 bases: TGTGCCAGCAGATCAAGGGGTCAGCCCTACGAGCAGTTCTTC. This codes for CASRSRGQPYEQFF.